This TCR beta chain was captured in a study of T cell responses to AZD1222 COVID-19 vaccine. On this clone itself: The antigen is undetermined.

Whole-study findings and limits: Without day 14 samples, only post-peak T cell repertoires were studied. Unmutated regions of variants are reportedly targeted by nearly half of spike-specific TCRs. The donor cohort was predominantly white British with a female majority, and clonal diversity may have been underestimated.

Assay used: immunoSEQ multiplex PCR; TCRdb lists only in-frame clones, some missing. The repertoire holds some 140,000 clones, with approximately 90% as singletons. V lost 6 bases to trimming and J lost 4 bases, with 4 bases between them. The germline gives CDR1 DFQATT, CDR2 SNEGSKA (reference sequence). This CDR3 region has 10 residues. The chain is built from TRBV20-1 and TRBJ2-1; the D is unclear. The sequences come from peripheral blood, collected on day 0 of AZD1222 vaccination. The receptor was derived from an adult in good health. CDR3 residues: CSALYNEQFF. The CDR3, as DNA: TGCAGTGCCCTGTACAATGAGCAGTTCTTC.